This record covers a single T cell receptor beta chain. Its target is not known. TCRdb's copy holds only in-frame clones and misses some; the assay was immunoSEQ multiplex PCR. The data hold about 130,000 clones, with approximately 91% observed a single time. The sample's time point: baseline pretreatment blood. Stated treatment: 15 Gy SBRT to primary tumor, nephrectomy 4 weeks later. Clear cell pathology was present in this patient's renal cell carcinoma. V was pared by 0 bases and J by 8 bases, with 14 bases between. The CDR3 extends over 15 amino acids. Germline CDR1 and CDR2: SGHTS and YDEGEE. The sample comes from a study of radiation and T cells in renal cell carcinoma. Findings of the study overall: Top tumor clonotypes rose in blood 2 weeks post-radiation, then contracted.

Sequenced material: blood, taken from a patient whose treatment included radiotherapy and nephrectomy. The source of this sequence is a woman between 45 and 60 years old with renal cell carcinoma. The rearrangement joins TRBV5-8 to TRBJ1-4; D is ambiguous. The CDR3 protein is CASSLGSPNGEKLFF. The CDR3 nucleotides read TGTGCCAGCAGCTTGGGTAGCCCGAATGGCGAAAAACTGTTTTTT.